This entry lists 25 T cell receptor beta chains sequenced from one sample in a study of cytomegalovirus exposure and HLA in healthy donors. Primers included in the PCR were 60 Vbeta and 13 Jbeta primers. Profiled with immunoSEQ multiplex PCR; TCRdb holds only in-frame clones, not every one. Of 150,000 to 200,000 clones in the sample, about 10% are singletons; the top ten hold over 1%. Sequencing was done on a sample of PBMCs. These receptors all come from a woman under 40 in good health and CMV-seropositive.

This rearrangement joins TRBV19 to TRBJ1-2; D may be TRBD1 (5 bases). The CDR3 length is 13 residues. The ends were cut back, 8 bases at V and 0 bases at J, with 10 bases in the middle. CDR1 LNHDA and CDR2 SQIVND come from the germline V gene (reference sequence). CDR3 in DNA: TGTGCCAGTCGACAGTTAGCTAACTATGGCTACACCTTC. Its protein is CASRQLANYGYTF. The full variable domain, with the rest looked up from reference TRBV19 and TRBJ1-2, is DGGITQSPKYLFRKEGQNVTLSCEQNLNHDAMYWYRQDPGQGLRLIYYSQIVNDFQKGDIAEGYSVSREKKESFPLTVTSAQKNPTAFYLCASRQLANYGYTFGSGTRLTVV.

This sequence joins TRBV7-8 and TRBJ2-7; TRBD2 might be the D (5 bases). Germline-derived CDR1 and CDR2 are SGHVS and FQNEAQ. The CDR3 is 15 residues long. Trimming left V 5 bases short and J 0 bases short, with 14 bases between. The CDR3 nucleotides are TGTGCCAGCAGCCTGCCAGGAGGTCCCTCCTACGAGCAGTACTTC. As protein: CASSLPGGPSYEQYF.

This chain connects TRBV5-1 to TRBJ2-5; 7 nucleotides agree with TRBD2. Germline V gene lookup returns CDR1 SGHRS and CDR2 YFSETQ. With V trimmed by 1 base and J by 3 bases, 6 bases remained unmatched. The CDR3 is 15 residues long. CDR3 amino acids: CASSLLAGTEETQYF. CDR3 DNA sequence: TGCGCCAGCAGCTTGTTAGCGGGTACCGAAGAGACCCAGTACTTC.

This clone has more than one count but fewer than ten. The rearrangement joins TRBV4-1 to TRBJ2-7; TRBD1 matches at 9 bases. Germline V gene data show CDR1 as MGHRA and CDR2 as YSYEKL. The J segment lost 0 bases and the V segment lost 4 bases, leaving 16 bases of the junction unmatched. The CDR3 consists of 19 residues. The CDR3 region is CASSPLGDRDGWSSYEQYF. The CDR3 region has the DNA TGCGCCAGCAGCCCCCTAGGGGACAGGGACGGGTGGAGCTCCTACGAGCAGTACTTC.

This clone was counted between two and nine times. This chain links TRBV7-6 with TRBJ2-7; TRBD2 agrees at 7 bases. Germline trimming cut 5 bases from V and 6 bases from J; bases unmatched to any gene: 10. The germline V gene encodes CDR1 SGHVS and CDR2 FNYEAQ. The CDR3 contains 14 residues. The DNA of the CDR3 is TGTGCCAGCAGCCCCTGGGGAGGGACCGGCGAGCAGTACTTC. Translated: CASSPWGGTGEQYF.

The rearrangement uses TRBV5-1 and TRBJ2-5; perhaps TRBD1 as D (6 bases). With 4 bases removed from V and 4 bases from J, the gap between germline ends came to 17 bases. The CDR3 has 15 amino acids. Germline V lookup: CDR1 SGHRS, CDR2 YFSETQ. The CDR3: CASSPWMGAGETQYF. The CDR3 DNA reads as TGCGCCAGCAGCCCCTGGATGGGGGCCGGAGAGACCCAGTACTTC.

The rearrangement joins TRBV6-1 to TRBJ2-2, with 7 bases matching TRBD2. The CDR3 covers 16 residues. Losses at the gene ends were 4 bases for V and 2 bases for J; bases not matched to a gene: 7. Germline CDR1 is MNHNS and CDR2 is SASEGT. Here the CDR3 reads CASSGSGAGNTGELFF. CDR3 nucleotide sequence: TGTGCCAGCAGTGGTTCGGGAGCGGGAAACACCGGGGAGCTGTTTTTT.

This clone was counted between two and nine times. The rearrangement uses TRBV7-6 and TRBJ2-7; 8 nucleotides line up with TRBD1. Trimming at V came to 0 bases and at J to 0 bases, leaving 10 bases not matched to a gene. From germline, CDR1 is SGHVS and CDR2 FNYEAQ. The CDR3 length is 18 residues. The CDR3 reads CASSLAGNRGTYSYEQYF. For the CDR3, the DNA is TGTGCCAGCAGCTTAGCGGGGAACAGGGGGACCTACTCCTACGAGCAGTACTTC.

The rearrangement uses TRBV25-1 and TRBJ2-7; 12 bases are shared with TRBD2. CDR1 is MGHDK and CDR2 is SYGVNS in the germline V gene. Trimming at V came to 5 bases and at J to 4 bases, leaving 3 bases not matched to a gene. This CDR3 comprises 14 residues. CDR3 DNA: TGTGCCAGCAGTCTAGCGGGAGGGCCGTACGAGCAGTACTTC. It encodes CASSLAGGPYEQYF.

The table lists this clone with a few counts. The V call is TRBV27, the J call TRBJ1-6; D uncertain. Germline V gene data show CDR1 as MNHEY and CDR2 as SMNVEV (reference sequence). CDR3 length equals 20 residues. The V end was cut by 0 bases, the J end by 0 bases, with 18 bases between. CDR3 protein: CASSLSVPLFASSYNSPLHF. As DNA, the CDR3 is TGTGCCAGCAGTTTATCGGTCCCACTCTTCGCGAGCTCCTATAATTCACCCCTCCACTTT.

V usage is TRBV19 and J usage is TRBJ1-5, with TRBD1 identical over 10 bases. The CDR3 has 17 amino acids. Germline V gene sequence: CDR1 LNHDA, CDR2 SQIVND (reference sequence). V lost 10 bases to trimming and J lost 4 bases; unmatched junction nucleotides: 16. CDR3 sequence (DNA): TGTGCCACCAAGCCGGGACAGGGGACTCGAGTTAATCAGCCCCAGCATTTT. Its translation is CATKPGQGTRVNQPQHF.

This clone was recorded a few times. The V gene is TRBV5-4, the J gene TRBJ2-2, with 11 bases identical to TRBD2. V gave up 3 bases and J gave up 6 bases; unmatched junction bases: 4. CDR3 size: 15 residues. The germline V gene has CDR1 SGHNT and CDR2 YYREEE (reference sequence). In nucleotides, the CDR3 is TGTGCCAGCAGCTCACTAGCGGGAGTGCCCGGGGAGCTGTTTTTT. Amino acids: CASSSLAGVPGELFF.

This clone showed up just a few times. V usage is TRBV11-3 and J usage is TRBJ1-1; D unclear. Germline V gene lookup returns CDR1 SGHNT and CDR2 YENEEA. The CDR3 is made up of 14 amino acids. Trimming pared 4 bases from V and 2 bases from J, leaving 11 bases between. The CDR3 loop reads CASSSSSGNTEAFF. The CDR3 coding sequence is TGTGCCAGCAGCTCATCATCCGGTAACACTGAAGCTTTCTTT.

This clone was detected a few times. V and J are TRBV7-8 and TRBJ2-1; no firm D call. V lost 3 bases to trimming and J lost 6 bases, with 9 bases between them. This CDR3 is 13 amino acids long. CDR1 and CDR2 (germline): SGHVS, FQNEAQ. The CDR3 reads CASSLRSFNEQFF. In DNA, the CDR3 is TGTGCCAGCAGCTTGCGGAGCTTCAATGAGCAGTTCTTC. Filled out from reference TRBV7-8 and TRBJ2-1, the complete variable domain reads GAGVSQSPRYKVAKRGQDVALRCDPISGHVSLFWYQQALGQGPEFLTYFQNEAQLDKSGLPSDRFFAERPEGSVSTLKIQRTQQEDSAVYLCASSLRSFNEQFFGPGTRLTVL.

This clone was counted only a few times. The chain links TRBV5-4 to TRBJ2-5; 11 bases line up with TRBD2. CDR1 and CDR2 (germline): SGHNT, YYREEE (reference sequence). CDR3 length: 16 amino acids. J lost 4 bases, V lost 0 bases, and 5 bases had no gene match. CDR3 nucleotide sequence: TGTGCCAGCAGCTTGGTACTAGCGGGAGTCGGAGAGACCCAGTACTTC. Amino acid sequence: CASSLVLAGVGETQYF.

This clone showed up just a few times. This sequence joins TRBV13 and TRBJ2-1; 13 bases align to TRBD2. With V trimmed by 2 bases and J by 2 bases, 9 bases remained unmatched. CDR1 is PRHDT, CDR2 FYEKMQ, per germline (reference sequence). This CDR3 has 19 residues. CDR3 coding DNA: TGTGCCAGCAGCTTACAAGGACTAGCGGGAGTAGGTCCCTACAATGAGCAGTTCTTC. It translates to CASSLQGLAGVGPYNEQFF.

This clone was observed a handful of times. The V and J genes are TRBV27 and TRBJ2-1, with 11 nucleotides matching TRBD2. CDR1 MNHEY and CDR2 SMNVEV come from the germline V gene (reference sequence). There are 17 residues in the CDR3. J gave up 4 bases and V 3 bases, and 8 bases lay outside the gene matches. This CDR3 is CASSFRLAGTPYNEQFF. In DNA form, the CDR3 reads TGTGCCAGCAGTTTTCGACTAGCGGGAACCCCTTACAATGAGCAGTTCTTC.

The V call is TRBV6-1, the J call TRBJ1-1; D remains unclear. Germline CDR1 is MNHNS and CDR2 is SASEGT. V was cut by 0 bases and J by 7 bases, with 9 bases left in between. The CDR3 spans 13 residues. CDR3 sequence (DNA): TGTGCCAGCAGTGAAGCTGGAGAGTTTGAAGCTTTCTTT. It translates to CASSEAGEFEAFF.

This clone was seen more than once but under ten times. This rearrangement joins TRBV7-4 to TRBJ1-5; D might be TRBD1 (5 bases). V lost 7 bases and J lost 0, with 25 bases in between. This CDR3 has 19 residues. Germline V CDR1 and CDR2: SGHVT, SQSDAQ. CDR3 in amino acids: CASTFCSVRAIYSNQPQHF. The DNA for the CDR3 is TGTGCCAGCACCTTTTGTTCAGTCAGGGCGATTTATAGCAATCAGCCCCAGCATTTT. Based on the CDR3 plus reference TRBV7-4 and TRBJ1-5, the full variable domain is GAGVSQSPRYKVAKRGRDVALRCDSISGHVTLYWYRQTLGQGSEVLTYSQSDAQRDKSGRPSGRFSAERPERSVSTLKIQRTEQGDSAVYLCASTFCSVRAIYSNQPQHFGDGTRLSIL.

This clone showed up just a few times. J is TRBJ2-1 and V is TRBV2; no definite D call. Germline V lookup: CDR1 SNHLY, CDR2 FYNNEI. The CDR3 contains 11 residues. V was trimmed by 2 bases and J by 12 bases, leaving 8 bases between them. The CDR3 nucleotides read TGTGCCAGCAGTGAACAGTCTGTGCAGTTCTTC. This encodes CASSEQSVQFF.

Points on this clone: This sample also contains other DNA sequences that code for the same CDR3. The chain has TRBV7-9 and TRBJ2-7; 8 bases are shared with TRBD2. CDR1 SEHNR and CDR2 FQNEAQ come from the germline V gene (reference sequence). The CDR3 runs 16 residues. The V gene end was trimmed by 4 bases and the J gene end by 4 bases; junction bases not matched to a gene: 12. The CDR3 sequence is CASSSPAGGLFYEQYF. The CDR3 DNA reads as TGTGCCAGCAGCTCCCCGGCGGGGGGCCTTTTTTACGAGCAGTACTTC.

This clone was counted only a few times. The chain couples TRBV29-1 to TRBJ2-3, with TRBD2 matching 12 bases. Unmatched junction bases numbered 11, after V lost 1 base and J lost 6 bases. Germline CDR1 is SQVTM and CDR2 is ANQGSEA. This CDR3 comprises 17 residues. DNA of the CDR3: TGCAGCGTTGAAGGACTAGCGGGAGTTGGGAGAGGGGATACGCAGTATTTT. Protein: CSVEGLAGVGRGDTQYF.

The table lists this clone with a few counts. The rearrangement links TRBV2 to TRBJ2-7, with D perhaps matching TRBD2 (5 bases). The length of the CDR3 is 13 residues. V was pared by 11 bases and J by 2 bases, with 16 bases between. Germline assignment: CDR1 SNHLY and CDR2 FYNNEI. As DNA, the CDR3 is TGTGCCCCCGAGGAGGAATACACCTACGAGCAGTACTTC. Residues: CAPEEEYTYEQYF.

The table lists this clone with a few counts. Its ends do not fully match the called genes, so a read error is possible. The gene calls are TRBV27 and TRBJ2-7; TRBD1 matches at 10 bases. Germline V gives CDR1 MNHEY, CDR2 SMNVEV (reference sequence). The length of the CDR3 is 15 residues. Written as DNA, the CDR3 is TGTGCTAGCAGTTCCCGGGACAGGGGTGGGCACGAGCAGTACTTC. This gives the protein CASSSRDRGGHEQYF.

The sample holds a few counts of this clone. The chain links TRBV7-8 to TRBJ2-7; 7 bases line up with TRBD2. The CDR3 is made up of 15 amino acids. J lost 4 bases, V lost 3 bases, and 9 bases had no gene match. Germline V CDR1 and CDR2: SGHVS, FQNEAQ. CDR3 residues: CASSLSGGFGYEQYF. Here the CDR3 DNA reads TGTGCCAGCAGCTTGTCCGGGGGGTTTGGTTACGAGCAGTACTTC.